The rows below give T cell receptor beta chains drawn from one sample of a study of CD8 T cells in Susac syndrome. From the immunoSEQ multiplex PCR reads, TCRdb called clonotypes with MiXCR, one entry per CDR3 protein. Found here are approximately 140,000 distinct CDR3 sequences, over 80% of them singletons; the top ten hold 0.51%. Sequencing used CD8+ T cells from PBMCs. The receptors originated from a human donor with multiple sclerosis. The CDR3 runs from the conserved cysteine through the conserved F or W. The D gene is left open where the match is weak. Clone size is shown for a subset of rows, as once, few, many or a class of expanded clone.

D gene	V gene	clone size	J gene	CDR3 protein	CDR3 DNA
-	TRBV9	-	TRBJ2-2	CASSVESVPPVQELTGELFF	TGTGCCAGCAGCGTAGAATCGGTCCCCCCGGTCCAAGAGCTCACCGGGGAGCTGTTTTTT
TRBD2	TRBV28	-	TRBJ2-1	CASSLSSGGPKEFF	TGTGCCAGCAGTTTAAGCAGCGGGGGCCCAAAGGAGTTCTTC
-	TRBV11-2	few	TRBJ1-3	CASRQARNTIYF	TGTGCCAGCCGACAGGCGAGGAACACCATATATTTT
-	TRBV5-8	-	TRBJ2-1	CASSLRDGYNEQFF	TGTGCCAGCAGCTTGCGAGACGGATACAATGAGCAGTTCTTC
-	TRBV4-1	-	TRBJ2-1	CASSHKAFRSYNEQFF	TGCGCCAGCAGCCACAAGGCATTCCGGTCCTACAATGAGCAGTTCTTC
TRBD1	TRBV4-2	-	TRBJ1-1	CASSLTRQGPNTEAFF	TGTGCCAGCAGCCTTACCAGACAGGGCCCGAACACTGAAGCTTTCTTT
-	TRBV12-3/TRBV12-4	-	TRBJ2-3	CASSTGPADTQYF	TGTGCCAGCAGTACCGGGCCCGCAGATACGCAGTATTTT
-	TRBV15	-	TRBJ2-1	CATSDRAGFLSYNEQFF	TGTGCCACCAGCGACCGAGCAGGGTTTCTCTCCTACAATGAGCAGTTCTTC
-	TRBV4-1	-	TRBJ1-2	CASSEALPNYGYTF	TGCGCCAGCAGCGAAGCGCTACCTAACTATGGCTACACCTTC
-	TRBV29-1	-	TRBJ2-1	CSVDGLAGRDEQFF	TGCAGCGTTGACGGGCTAGCTGGTAGGGATGAGCAGTTCTTC
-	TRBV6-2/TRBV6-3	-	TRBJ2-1	CASSPMDITLYNEQFF	TGTGCCAGCAGTCCCATGGACATAACCCTCTACAATGAGCAGTTCTTC
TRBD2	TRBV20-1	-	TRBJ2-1	CSAPPPSGSTHEQFF	TGCAGTGCCCCGCCCCCCAGCGGGAGTACCCATGAGCAGTTCTTC
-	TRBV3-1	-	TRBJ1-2	CASSPIIGGRPAAYGYTF	TGTGCCAGCAGCCCGATTATCGGTGGCAGGCCCGCCGCCTATGGCTACACCTTC
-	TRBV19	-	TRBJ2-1	CASSITGSHNEQFF	TGTGCCAGTAGTATAACCGGGAGCCACAATGAGCAGTTCTTC
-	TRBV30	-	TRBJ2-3	CAWEFESTDTQYF	TGTGCCTGGGAATTCGAGAGCACAGATACGCAGTATTTT
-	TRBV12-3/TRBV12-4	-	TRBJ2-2	CASSPSRRGNTGELFF	TGTGCCAGCAGTCCATCGCGCAGGGGAAACACCGGGGAGCTGTTTTTT
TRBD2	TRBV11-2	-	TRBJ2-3	CASSFSETSGDSTDTQYF	TGTGCCAGCAGCTTCAGCGAGACTAGCGGAGACAGCACAGATACGCAGTATTTT
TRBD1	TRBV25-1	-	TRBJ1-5	CASSNGPGQDSNQPQHF	TGTGCCAGCTCAAACGGCCCGGGACAGGATTCCAATCAGCCCCAGCATTTT
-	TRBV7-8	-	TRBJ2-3	CASSLAPYTDTQYF	TGTGCCAGCAGCTTAGCGCCCTACACAGATACGCAGTATTTT
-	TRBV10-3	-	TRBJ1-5	CAISESGHNQPQHF	TGTGCCATCAGTGAGTCGGGACATAATCAGCCCCAGCATTTT
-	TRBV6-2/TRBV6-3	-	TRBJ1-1	CASTPEGPNTEAFF	TGTGCCAGCACCCCAGAGGGCCCGAACACTGAAGCTTTCTTT
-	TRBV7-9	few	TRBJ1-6	CASSFDDSLFSHF	TGTGCCAGCAGCTTTGACGACAGCCTATTCTCCCACTTT
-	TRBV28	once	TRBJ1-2	CASSFLTGPYGYTF	TGTGCCAGCAGTTTCCTGACAGGACCATATGGCTACACCTTC
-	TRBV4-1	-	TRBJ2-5	CASSQEGRETQYF	TGCGCCAGCAGCCAAGAGGGAAGAGAGACCCAGTACTTC
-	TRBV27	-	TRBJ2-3	CASSLSFQPDTQYF	TGTGCCAGCAGTTTGTCTTTCCAACCAGATACGCAGTATTTT
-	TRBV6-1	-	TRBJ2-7	CASSEGPEGYEQYF	TGTGCCAGCAGTGAAGGTCCCGAGGGCTACGAGCAGTACTTC
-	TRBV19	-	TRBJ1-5	CASKGGWNQPQHF	TGTGCCAGCAAGGGGGGTTGGAATCAGCCCCAGCATTTT
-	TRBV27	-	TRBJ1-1	CASTAKGKGIAEAFF	TGTGCCAGCACGGCAAAGGGAAAAGGGATCGCTGAAGCTTTCTTT
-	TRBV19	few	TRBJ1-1	CASSDPNTEAFF	TGTGCCAGTAGTGACCCGAACACTGAAGCTTTCTTT
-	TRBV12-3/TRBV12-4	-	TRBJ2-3	CASSNSPGGTGEGNTDTQYF	TGTGCCAGCAGTAACAGCCCGGGGGGAACAGGGGAGGGGAACACAGATACGCAGTATTTT
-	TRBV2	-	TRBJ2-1	CASMTVSLGRNEQFF	TGTGCCAGCATGACGGTCTCACTAGGGAGGAATGAGCAGTTCTTC
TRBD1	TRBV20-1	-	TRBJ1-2	CSARIRQGSVSYTF	TGCAGTGCTAGGATACGACAGGGGAGCGTATCCTACACCTTC
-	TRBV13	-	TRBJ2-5	CASSLGTPGAGETQYF	TGTGCCAGCAGCTTAGGCACTCCGGGGGCAGGGGAGACCCAGTACTTC
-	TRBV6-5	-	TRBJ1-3	CASSYYPFRDAGNTIYF	TGTGCCAGCAGTTACTACCCTTTCAGGGACGCTGGAAACACCATATATTTT
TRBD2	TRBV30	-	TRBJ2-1	CAWSLWASGRVDEQFF	TGTGCCTGGAGTCTTTGGGCTAGCGGGAGAGTTGATGAGCAGTTCTTC
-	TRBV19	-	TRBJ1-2	CASSHTIQYGYTF	TGTGCCAGTAGCCATACGATACAGTATGGCTACACCTTC
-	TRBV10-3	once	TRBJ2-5	CAISERLAKETQYF	TGTGCCATCAGTGAGCGCCTAGCAAAAGAGACCCAGTACTTC
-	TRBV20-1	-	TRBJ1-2	CSARLPGGYTF	TGCAGTGCTAGACTTCCGGGTGGCTACACCTTC
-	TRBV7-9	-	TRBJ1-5	CASSPYSGQPQHF	TGTGCCAGCAGCCCTTATAGTGGGCAGCCCCAGCATTTT
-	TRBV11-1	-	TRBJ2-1	CASSPPLELSYISSYNEQFF	TGTGCCAGCAGCCCCCCCCTTGAACTATCTTATATTAGCTCCTACAATGAGCAGTTCTTC
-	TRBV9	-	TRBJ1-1	CASSVGSPGGAEAFF	TGTGCCAGCAGCGTAGGGTCACCCGGAGGGGCTGAAGCTTTCTTT
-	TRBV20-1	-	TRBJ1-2	CSARDNFDSGGYTF	TGCAGTGCTAGAGATAACTTCGACTCGGGAGGCTACACCTTC
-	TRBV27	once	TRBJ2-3	CASSSYGTDTQYF	TGTGCCAGCAGTTCCTACGGCACAGATACGCAGTATTTT
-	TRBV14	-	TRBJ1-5	CASSGGRQGRGNQPQHF	TGTGCCAGCAGCGGGGGGCGTCAGGGCAGGGGCAATCAGCCCCAGCATTTT
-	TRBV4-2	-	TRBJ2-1	CASSQVTGSYNEQFF	TGTGCCAGCAGCCAAGTGACGGGCTCCTACAATGAGCAGTTCTTC
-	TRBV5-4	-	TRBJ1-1	CASSLDSMNTEAFF	TGTGCCAGCAGCTTGGACAGCATGAACACTGAAGCTTTCTTT
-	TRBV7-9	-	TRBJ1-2	CASSSHPAVSEANYGYTF	TGTGCCAGCAGCTCCCATCCGGCGGTGTCAGAAGCTAACTATGGCTACACCTTC
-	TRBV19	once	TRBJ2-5	CASSTPSRETQYF	TGTGCCAGTAGTACCCCCTCGAGGGAGACCCAGTACTTC
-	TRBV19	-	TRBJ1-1	CASNWDSNTEAFF	TGTGCCAGTAATTGGGACTCCAACACTGAAGCTTTCTTT
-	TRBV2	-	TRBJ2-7	CASRRTGDYEQYF	TGTGCCAGCAGAAGGACGGGGGACTACGAGCAGTACTTC
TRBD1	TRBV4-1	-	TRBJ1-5	CASSIQGASEPQHF	TGCGCCAGCAGCATTCAGGGGGCGAGTGAGCCCCAGCATTTT
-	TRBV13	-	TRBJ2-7	CASSSGEHEQYF	TGTGCCAGCAGCTCCGGAGAACACGAGCAGTACTTC
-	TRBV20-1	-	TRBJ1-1	CSARKETEAFF	TGCAGTGCTAGGAAGGAAACTGAAGCTTTCTTT